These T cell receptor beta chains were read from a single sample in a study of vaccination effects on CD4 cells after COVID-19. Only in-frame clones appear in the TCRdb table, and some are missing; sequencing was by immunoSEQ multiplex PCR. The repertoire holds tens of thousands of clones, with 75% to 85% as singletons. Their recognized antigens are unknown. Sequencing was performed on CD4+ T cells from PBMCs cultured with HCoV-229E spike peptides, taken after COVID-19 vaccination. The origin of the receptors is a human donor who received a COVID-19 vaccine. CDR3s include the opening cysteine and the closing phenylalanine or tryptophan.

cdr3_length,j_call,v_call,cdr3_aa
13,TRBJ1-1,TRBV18,CASSYQGNTEAFF
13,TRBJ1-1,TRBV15,CATSRLLNTEAFF
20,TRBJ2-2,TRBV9,CASSVWSGGAFSSNTGELFF
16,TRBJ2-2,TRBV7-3,CASSLMVGKNTGELFF
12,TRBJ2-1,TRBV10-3,CAIRGQGNEQFF
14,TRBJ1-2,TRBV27,CASSPQTGVVGYTF
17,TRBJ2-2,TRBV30,CAWSVVRWGGNTGELFF
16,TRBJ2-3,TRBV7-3,CASSLGTSGSTDTQYF
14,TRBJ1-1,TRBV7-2,CASSTWTVNTEAFF
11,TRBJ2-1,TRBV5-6,CASSHRYEQFF
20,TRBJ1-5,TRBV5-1,CASSYFPGPRGGIGNQPQHF
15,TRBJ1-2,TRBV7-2,CASSLAMTGIYGYTF